These 21 T cell receptor beta chains originate from one sample sequenced in a study of T cells in Graves' hyperthyroidism and ophthalmopathy. RNA transcripts gave rise to amplified TCR beta CDR3 regions. The TCR CDR3 was amplified in a first-round RT-PCR using the HTBI primer set. TCRdb re-analysed the multiplex PCR reads in MiXCR, keeping a single row per CDR3 protein. The sample lists 350,000 to 400,000 distinct CDR3 sequences, around 14% seen once, with more than 9.5% in the top ten. Sequencing was done on a sample of blood. The origin of the receptors is an older woman with Graves' hyperthyroidism.

This clonotype has ten or more counts. The CDR3 sequence: CSAARTSGMRETQYF. CDR3 coding DNA: TGCAGTGCGGCCCGGACTAGCGGGATGCGAGAGACCCAGTACTTC. The rearrangement uses TRBV20-1 and TRBJ2-5; 12 bases are shared with TRBD2. The CDR3 extends over 15 amino acids. Germline CDR1 and CDR2: DFQATT and SNEGSKA (reference sequence). The ends lost 6 bases at V and 4 bases at J; junction bases unmatched: 9.

The chain is built from TRBV6-1 and TRBJ2-7, with 8 bases that match TRBD1. Germline lookup yields CDR1 MNHNS and CDR2 SASEGT. CDR3 length: 14 amino acids. Trimming at V came to 3 bases and at J to 2 bases, leaving 3 bases not matched to a gene. This chain's CDR3 is CASSDGQGPYEQYF. DNA for the CDR3: TGTGCCAGCAGTGATGGACAGGGCCCCTACGAGCAGTACTTC.

The chain couples TRBV20-1 to TRBJ1-6, with 8 bases lining up with TRBD1. CDR3 length: 14 residues. Germline CDR1 is DFQATT and CDR2 is SNEGSKA (reference sequence). The junction had 7 bases not matched to a gene; V was cut back by 4 bases and J by 8 bases. DNA for the CDR3: TGCAGTGCTATGAACAGGGGGAGAGATTCACCCCTCCACTTT. This encodes CSAMNRGRDSPLHF.

There are many counts of this clonotype. The chain carries TRBV30 and TRBJ1-5; D is undetermined. From germline, CDR1 is GTSNPN and CDR2 SVGIG (reference sequence). The CDR3 loop spans 16 amino acids. Trimming removed 5 bases at V and 5 bases at J, with 22 bases between. CDR3: CAWSPATHGPHQPQHF. The CDR3 DNA follows: TGTGCCTGGTCCCCGGCGACCCACGGTCCTCATCAGCCCCAGCATTTT.

This clonotype showed up many times. The gene calls are TRBV10-3 and TRBJ2-3, with 14 bases that match TRBD2. CDR1 is ENHRY, CDR2 SYGVKD, per germline. The CDR3 is 18 amino acids. Trimming cost V 6 bases and J 2 bases; bases outside gene matches: 10. The DNA of the CDR3 is TGTGCCATCAGGGGTGGACTAGCGGGAGGAAGCCCCACAGATACGCAGTATTTT. The encoded protein is CAIRGGLAGGSPTDTQYF.

This clonotype was recorded at least ten times. This chain links TRBV28 with TRBJ2-1; D may match TRBD1 or TRBD2 (5 bases each). This CDR3 comprises 15 residues. CDR1 and CDR2 from the germline V gene are MDHEN and SYDVKM. Trimming took 2 bases from V and 6 from J, leaving 14 bases between them. CDR3 bases: TGTGCCAGCAGTTTAATGCCCCCCGGGACCAATGAGCAGTTCTTC. Residues: CASSLMPPGTNEQFF.

This clonotype has ten or more counts. The V call is TRBV28, the J call TRBJ2-3, with TRBD2 matching over 15 bases. This CDR3 is built from 15 residues. The V gene's germline CDR1 is MDHEN and CDR2 SYDVKM. The V and J ends lost 5 bases and 10 bases, in that order; junction bases with no gene match: 7. The CDR3 region is CASSSRTSGGEAQYF. In DNA, the CDR3 is TGTGCCAGCAGTAGCAGGACTAGCGGGGGGGAGGCGCAGTATTTT.

This clonotype was observed a few times. The chain uses TRBV12-5 and TRBJ2-1; D call uncertain. The length of the CDR3 is 12 residues. The germline gives CDR1 LGHNT, CDR2 FRNRAP. Trimming took off 1 base at V and 8 bases at J, with 6 bases between the two ends. The CDR3 DNA sequence: TGTGCTAGTGGTTTGGAACTGGATGAGCAGTTCTTC. Translation gives CASGLELDEQFF.

This clonotype was seen at least ten times. V and J are TRBV5-1 and TRBJ2-7, with 8 nucleotides matching TRBD2. Germline CDR1 SGHRS, CDR2 YFSETQ. The CDR3 is 14 amino acids. J was trimmed by 3 bases and V by 2 bases; bases with no gene match: 4. The CDR3 protein is CASSLLAGHYEQYF. The DNA for the CDR3 is TGCGCCAGCAGCTTATTAGCGGGGCACTACGAGCAGTACTTC.

This clonotype was detected many times. J is TRBJ2-1 and V is TRBV5-1; D ambiguous. Germline lookup yields CDR1 SGHRS and CDR2 YFSETQ. With 0 bases removed from V and 9 bases from J, the gap between germline ends came to 16 bases. The CDR3 is 15 residues long. Written as DNA, the CDR3 is TGCGCCAGCAGCTTGGCCTCGGTCGGATGGAGTGAGCAGTTCTTC. It specifies CASSLASVGWSEQFF.

This clonotype was detected ten times or more. The chain has TRBV13 and TRBJ2-7; D is ambiguous. The ends were cut back, 2 bases at V and 2 bases at J, with 7 bases in the middle. Germline V gene sequence: CDR1 PRHDT, CDR2 FYEKMQ (reference sequence). The CDR3 is 13 amino acids. The CDR3 protein is CASSLNLAYEQYF. The CDR3 region has the DNA TGTGCCAGCAGCTTAAATTTAGCCTACGAGCAGTACTTC.

Many counts were recorded for this clonotype. The V and J genes are TRBV28 and TRBJ1-5; D is possibly TRBD1 (5 bases). V lost 5 bases and J 4 bases, leaving 18 bases between the germline ends. Germline V CDR1 and CDR2: MDHEN, SYDVKM. This CDR3 is built from 16 residues. This chain's CDR3 is CASSARTTGLNQPQHF. The CDR3 DNA follows: TGTGCCAGCAGTGCTCGGACGACGGGGCTGAATCAGCCCCAGCATTTT.

A remark on this clonotype: This may stem from a read error, because a much larger clone lies one nucleotide away. The chain couples TRBV6-6 to TRBJ2-7, with D tentatively TRBD1 or TRBD2 (5 bases each). The CDR3 length is 14 residues. The germline V gene has CDR1 MNHNY and CDR2 SVGAGI (reference sequence). DNA for the CDR3: TGTGCCAGCGGTTACTCCGGGACCTATTACGAGCAGTACTTC. Residues: CASGYSGTYYEQYF.

As concerns this clonotype: The junction does not match germline at one end; this may be a read error. The J gene is TRBJ1-1, the V gene TRBV15; D unclear. Germline lookup yields CDR1 LNHNV and CDR2 YYDKDF (reference sequence). The length of the CDR3 is 14 residues. The CDR3 here is CAASRDVFGAEAFF. DNA for the CDR3: TGTGCCGCCAGCAGAGACGTATTTGGCGCTGAAGCTTTCTTT.

This clonotype was detected many times. The chain links TRBV7-9 to TRBJ2-3; 9 bases line up with TRBD2. The germline V gene has CDR1 SEHNR and CDR2 FQNEAQ (reference sequence). This CDR3 region has 16 residues. The trim removed 0 bases at V and 4 bases at J, leaving 5 bases unmatched. The CDR3 DNA follows: TGTGCCAGCAGCTTAGCCGTAGCGGGAGTGTCAGATACGCAGTATTTT. It translates to CASSLAVAGVSDTQYF. The variable domain in full, completed from reference TRBV7-9 and TRBJ2-3, reads DTGVSQNPRHKITKRGQNVTFRCDPISEHNRLYWYRQTLGQGPEFLTYFQNEAQLEKSRLLSDRFSAERPKGSFSTLEIQRTEQGDSAMYLCASSLAVAGVSDTQYFGPGTRLTVL.

The table lists this clonotype with many counts. The chain links TRBV7-2 to TRBJ2-7; unclear D gene. Trimming left V 3 bases short and J 3 bases short, with 9 bases between. The CDR3 covers 13 residues. The germline V gene has CDR1 SGHTA and CDR2 FQGNSA. The CDR3 region is CASSFSAGYEQYF. The CDR3 DNA is TGTGCCAGCAGCTTTTCAGCTGGCTACGAGCAGTACTTC.

The chain joins TRBV7-9 to TRBJ2-1; 8 bases align to TRBD1. Per the germline V gene, CDR1 is SEHNR and CDR2 is FQNEAQ (reference sequence). V dropped 1 base and J dropped 6; count of bases not matched to a gene: 5. This CDR3 region has 15 residues. For the CDR3, the DNA is TGTGCCAGCAGCTTAGTTCGGACAGGGATCAATGAGCAGTTCTTC. It codes for CASSLVRTGINEQFF.

The rearrangement links TRBV25-1 to TRBJ2-3; no reliable D call. The germline V gene has CDR1 MGHDK and CDR2 SYGVNS. V gave up 1 base and J gave up 2 bases, with 7 bases separating them. The CDR3 is 14 residues long. The CDR3 region is CASSEFAVTDTQYF. DNA of the CDR3: TGTGCCAGCAGTGAATTTGCGGTCACAGATACGCAGTATTTT. Using reference TRBV25-1 and TRBJ2-3 for the parts outside the CDR3, the full variable domain is EADIYQTPRYLVIGTGKKITLECSQTMGHDKMYWYQQDPGMELHLIHYSYGVNSTEKGDLSSESTVSRIRTEHFPLTLESARPSHTSQYLCASSEFAVTDTQYFGPGTRLTVL.

The chain employs TRBV19 and TRBJ2-3; the D gene could be TRBD1 or TRBD2 (5 bases each). Germline V CDR1 and CDR2: LNHDA, SQIVND (reference sequence). Trimming cost V 6 bases and J 6 bases, with 10 bases left between them. This CDR3 has 12 residues. The CDR3 here is CASRGDRDTQYF. Written as DNA, the CDR3 is TGTGCCAGTAGGGGGGATAGGGATACGCAGTATTTT.

Ten or more counts support this clonotype. V usage is TRBV24-1 and J usage is TRBJ2-1; 16 nucleotides agree with TRBD2. With 5 bases clipped from V and 5 bases from J, the junction kept 14 bases outside the gene matches. The CDR3 has 20 amino acids. Germline loops: CDR1 KGHDR, CDR2 SFDVKD. The CDR3 sequence: CATSGYQGTSGGAGHNEQFF. The CDR3 DNA is TGTGCCACCAGTGGTTACCAAGGGACTAGCGGGGGGGCGGGCCACAATGAGCAGTTCTTC.

This clonotype showed up many times. This rearrangement joins TRBV2 to TRBJ1-6; 9 positions match TRBD1. This CDR3 spans 14 amino acids. The J segment lost 9 bases and the V segment lost 6 bases, leaving 6 bases of the junction unmatched. Germline V CDR1 and CDR2: SNHLY, FYNNEI. The CDR3 sequence: CASRPDRGGSPLHF. CDR3 nucleotide sequence: TGTGCCAGCAGACCGGACAGGGGTGGTTCACCCCTCCACTTT.